This T cell receptor (beta chain) was identified during a study of cytomegalovirus exposure and HLA in healthy donors. Germline CDR1 SNHLY, CDR2 FYNNEI. The CDR3 runs 13 residues. V lost 6 bases, J lost 1 base, and 9 bases lay in between. A multiplex PCR was run with 60 Vbeta primers and 13 Jbeta primers. Only in-frame clones appear in the TCRdb table, and some are missing; sequencing was by immunoSEQ multiplex PCR. In the table there are roughly 90,000 clones, roughly 80% of which are singletons. The sequencing input was PBMCs. The source of this sequence is a young man in good health and CMV-seronegative. The chain links TRBV2 to TRBJ1-1; D is uncertain. The CDR3 spells CASSPGRNTEAFF. The DNA of the CDR3 is TGTGCCAGCAGCCCGGGGAGGAACACTGAAGCTTTCTTT.